Listed below are T cell receptor beta chains from one sample, sequenced in a study of blood T cell repertoires in COVID-19. Assay: immunoSEQ multiplex PCR; the TCRdb copy retains only in-frame clones and omits some. This repertoire shows about 140,000 clones, about 87% found once; its top ten account for about 2.5%. The sequencing sample was made of peripheral blood. These receptors originate from a man between 50 and 59 years old with active COVID-19. Each CDR3 is given with its conserved first and last residue. A D gene is named only where the DNA matches it firmly.

J: TRBJ1-2; V: TRBV25-1; D: TRBD1; CDR3: CAKTRSRGQGNGYTF
J: TRBJ2-7; V: TRBV18; D: TRBD1; CDR3: CASSPATGYEQYF
J: TRBJ1-1; V: TRBV9; D: -; CDR3: CASSGTGLNTEAFF
J: TRBJ1-2; V: TRBV6-2/TRBV6-3; D: TRBD1; CDR3: CASSYPTGGNGYTF
J: TRBJ2-4; V: TRBV6-2/TRBV6-3; D: TRBD2; CDR3: CASSYSRTSMLAKNIQYF
J: TRBJ1-2; V: TRBV6-1; D: -; CDR3: CASSELPGGGYTF
J: TRBJ2-3; V: TRBV9; D: -; CDR3: CASSGRGYADTQYF
J: TRBJ1-6; V: TRBV10-3; D: -; CDR3: CAISDLQGWNSPLHF
J: TRBJ2-3; V: TRBV5-6; D: TRBD2; CDR3: CASSLASLAGGHTDTQYF
J: TRBJ1-2; V: TRBV9; D: -; CDR3: CASSVVAQNYGYTF
J: TRBJ1-5; V: TRBV7-9; D: -; CDR3: CASNSYSNQPQHF
J: TRBJ2-5; V: TRBV4-1; D: -; CDR3: CASSQVGSETQYF
J: TRBJ1-6; V: TRBV6-5; D: -; CDR3: CASSEQIGSPLHF
J: TRBJ1-1; V: TRBV14; D: TRBD1; CDR3: CASGRTTGMNTEAFF
J: TRBJ1-1; V: TRBV13; D: TRBD1; CDR3: CASSTRQGLDTEAFF
J: TRBJ2-7; V: TRBV6-1; D: TRBD2; CDR3: CASSEMGGKYYEQYF
J: TRBJ1-1; V: TRBV6-1; D: -; CDR3: CASSEGPWTEAFF
J: TRBJ2-7; V: TRBV7-9; D: TRBD1; CDR3: CASSQGQGDSYEQYF